This T cell receptor beta chain was identified in a study of siplizumab effects on memory and regulatory T cells. The CDR3 covers 13 residues. Germline-derived CDR1 and CDR2 are SEHNR and FQNEAQ (reference sequence). J was trimmed by 6 bases and V by 8 bases; bases with no gene match: 6. This clone came up a few times. What it binds is not known. Assaying covered about 99,000 TCR templates per sample. Measured with immunoSEQ multiplex PCR; TCRdb has only the in-frame clones, and not every one. The sample lists about 40,000 clones, 89% occurring once. Study-wide results and limits: The alloresponse seemed to draw substantially on naive T cells, which appeared more diverse than memory cells. Proliferating Tregs' suppressive function in siplizumab cultures went unconfirmed.

Material for sequencing was naive CD4+ T cells sorted from blood. The chain joins TRBV7-9 to TRBJ2-7, with 11 bases aligning to TRBD2. This receptor was identified in a human donor in good health. CDR3 residues: CASQLAGAVEQYF. The DNA of the CDR3 is TGTGCCAGCCAACTAGCGGGAGCAGTCGAGCAGTACTTC.